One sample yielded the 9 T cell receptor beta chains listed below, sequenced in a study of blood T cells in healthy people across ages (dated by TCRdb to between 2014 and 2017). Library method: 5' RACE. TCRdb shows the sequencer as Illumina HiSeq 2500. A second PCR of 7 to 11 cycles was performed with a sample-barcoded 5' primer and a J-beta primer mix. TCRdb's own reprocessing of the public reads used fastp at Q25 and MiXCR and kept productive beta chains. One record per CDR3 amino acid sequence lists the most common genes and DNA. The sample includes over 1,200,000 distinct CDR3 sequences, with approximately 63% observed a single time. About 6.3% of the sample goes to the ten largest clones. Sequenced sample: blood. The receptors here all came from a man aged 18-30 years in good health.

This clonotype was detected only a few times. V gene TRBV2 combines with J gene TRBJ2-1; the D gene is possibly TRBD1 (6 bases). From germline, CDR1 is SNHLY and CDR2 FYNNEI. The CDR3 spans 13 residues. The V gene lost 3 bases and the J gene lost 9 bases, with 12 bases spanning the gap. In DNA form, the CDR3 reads TGTGCCAGCAGTGACCAGGGGCTAGGTGAGCAGTTCTTC. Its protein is CASSDQGLGEQFF.

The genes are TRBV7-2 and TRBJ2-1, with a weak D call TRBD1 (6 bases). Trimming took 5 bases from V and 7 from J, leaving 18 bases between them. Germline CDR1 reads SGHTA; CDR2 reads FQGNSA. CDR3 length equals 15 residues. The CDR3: CASSQDSASGNEQFF. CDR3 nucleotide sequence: TGTGCCAGCAGCCAGGACAGTGCTTCCGGGAATGAGCAGTTCTTC.

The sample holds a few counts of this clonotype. CDR3 in amino acids: CASSPPWGTVAYEQYF. The DNA for the CDR3 is TGTGCCAGCAGCCCTCCTTGGGGGACAGTTGCCTACGAGCAGTACTTC. The chain employs TRBV6-1 and TRBJ2-7, with 7 positions matching TRBD1. Trimming cost V 6 bases and J 2 bases; bases outside gene matches: 13. CDR3 length equals 16 residues. The germline CDR1 and CDR2 sequences are MNHNS and SASEGT.

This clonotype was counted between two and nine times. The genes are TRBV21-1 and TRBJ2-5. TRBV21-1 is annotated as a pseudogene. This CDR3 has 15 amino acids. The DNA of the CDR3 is TGTGCCAGCAGCAATACAGTGGACGGGCAAGAGACCCAGTACTTC. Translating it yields CASSNTVDGQETQYF.

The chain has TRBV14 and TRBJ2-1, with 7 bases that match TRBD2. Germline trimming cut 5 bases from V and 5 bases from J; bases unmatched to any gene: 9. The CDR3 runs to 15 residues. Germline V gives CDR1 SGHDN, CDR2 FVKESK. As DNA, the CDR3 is TGTGCCAGCAGCTCTTGGACTAGTTCAAACAATGAGCAGTTCTTC. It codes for CASSSWTSSNNEQFF.

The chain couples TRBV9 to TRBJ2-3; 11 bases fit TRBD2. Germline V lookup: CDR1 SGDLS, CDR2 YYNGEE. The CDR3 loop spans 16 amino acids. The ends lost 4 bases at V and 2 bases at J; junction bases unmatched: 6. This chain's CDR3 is CASSLTSGGTTDTQYF. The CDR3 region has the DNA TGTGCCAGCAGCCTAACTAGCGGGGGCACCACAGATACGCAGTATTTT.

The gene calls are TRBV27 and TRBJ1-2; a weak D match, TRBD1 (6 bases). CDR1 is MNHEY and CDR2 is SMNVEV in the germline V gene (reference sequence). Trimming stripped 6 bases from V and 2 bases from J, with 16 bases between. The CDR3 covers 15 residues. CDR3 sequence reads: CASSPIGGQNYGYTF. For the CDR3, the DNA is TGTGCCAGCAGCCCCATCGGCGGACAGAACTATGGCTACACCTTC.

As DNA, the CDR3 is TGTGCCACCAGTGATTGGGTCCGGGGCTACACCTTC. The encoded protein is CATSDWVRGYTF. The V gene is TRBV24-1, the J gene TRBJ1-2; D gene ambiguous. Per the germline V gene, CDR1 is KGHDR and CDR2 is SFDVKD. Trimming cost V 2 bases and J 8 bases, with 8 bases left between them. The CDR3 covers 12 residues.

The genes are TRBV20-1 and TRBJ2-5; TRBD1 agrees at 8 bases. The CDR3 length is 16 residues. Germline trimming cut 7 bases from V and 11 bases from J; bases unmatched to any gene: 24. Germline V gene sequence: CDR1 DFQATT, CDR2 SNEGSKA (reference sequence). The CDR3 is CSGDRPAAGNSFEQYF. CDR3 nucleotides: TGCAGTGGGGACAGGCCAGCAGCGGGTAATTCTTTTGAGCAGTACTTC.